The clone carrying this TCR beta chain was seen a single time. Antigen unknown. Distinct nucleotide sequences in the sample also encode this CDR3. The repertoire was sequenced with immunoSEQ multiplex PCR; TCRdb's copy has only in-frame clones and lacks some. This sample has 2 million to 3 million clones; approximately 93% occur once, and the top ten carry 0.36%. CDR1 is SGDLS, CDR2 YYNGEE, per germline. Trimming removed 0 bases at V and 2 bases at J, with 5 bases between. The CDR3 has 13 amino acids. The source of the sample is a study of shared clonotypes between healthy human individuals. Looking at the study overall: The plates for each donor numbered three CD4 naive, three CD4 memory, two CD8 naive and one CD8 memory. Findings and limits, study-wide: Sequencing of the sorted subsets was shown by rarefaction to be incomplete despite large depth. Unshared clonotypes carried lower generation probabilities than those common to all four donors.

The sample comprised naive CD4+ T cells from PBMCs. Subset of the sample: CD45RA+ positively selected. This sequence joins TRBV9 and TRBJ2-5; no clear D. The TCR comes from a man between 18 and 29 years old in good health. Some clones in this sample may be carry-over from other donors' samples. The CDR3 coding sequence is TGTGCCAGCAGCGTAGGAACTCAAGAGACCCAGTACTTC. It translates to CASSVGTQETQYF.